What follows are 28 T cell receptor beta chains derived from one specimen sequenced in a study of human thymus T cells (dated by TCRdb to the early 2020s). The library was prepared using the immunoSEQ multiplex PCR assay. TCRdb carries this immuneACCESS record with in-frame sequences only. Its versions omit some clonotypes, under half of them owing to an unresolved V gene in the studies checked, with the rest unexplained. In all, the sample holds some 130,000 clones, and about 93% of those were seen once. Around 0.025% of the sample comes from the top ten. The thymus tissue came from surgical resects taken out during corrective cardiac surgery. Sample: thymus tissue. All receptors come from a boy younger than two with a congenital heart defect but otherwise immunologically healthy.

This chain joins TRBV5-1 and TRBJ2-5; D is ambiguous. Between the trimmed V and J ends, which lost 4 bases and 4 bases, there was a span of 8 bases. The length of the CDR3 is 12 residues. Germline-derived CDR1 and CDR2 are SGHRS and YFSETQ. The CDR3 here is CASSQSGETQYF. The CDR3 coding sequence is TGCGCCAGCAGCCAATCGGGAGAGACCCAGTACTTC. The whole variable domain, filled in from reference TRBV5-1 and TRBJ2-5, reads KAGVTQTPRYLIKTRGQQVTLSCSPISGHRSVSWYQQTPGQGLQFLFEYFSETQRNKGNFPGRFSGRQFSNSRSEMNVSTLELGDSALYLCASSQSGETQYFGPGTRLLVL.

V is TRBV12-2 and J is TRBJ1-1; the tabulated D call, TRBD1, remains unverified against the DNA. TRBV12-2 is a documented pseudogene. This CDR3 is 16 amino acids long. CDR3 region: CASRASLNRVATEAFF. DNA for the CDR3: TGTGCAAGTCGCGCCTCCCTCAACAGGGTCGCCACTGAAGCTTTCTTT.

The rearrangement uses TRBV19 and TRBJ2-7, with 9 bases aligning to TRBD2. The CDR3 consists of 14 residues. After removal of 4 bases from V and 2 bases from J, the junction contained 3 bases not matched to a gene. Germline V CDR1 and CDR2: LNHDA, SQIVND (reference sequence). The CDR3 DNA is TGTGCCAGTAGTAGGGAGCGGGGGGCCTACGAGCAGTACTTC. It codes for CASSRERGAYEQYF.

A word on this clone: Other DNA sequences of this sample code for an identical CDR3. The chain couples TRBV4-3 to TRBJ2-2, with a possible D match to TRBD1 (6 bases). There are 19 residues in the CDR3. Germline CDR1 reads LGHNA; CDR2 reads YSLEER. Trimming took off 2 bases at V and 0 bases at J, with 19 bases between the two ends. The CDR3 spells CASSQLGVSGTPNTGELFF. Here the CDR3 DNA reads TGCGCCAGCAGCCAACTGGGGGTATCCGGGACACCGAACACCGGGGAGCTGTTTTTT.

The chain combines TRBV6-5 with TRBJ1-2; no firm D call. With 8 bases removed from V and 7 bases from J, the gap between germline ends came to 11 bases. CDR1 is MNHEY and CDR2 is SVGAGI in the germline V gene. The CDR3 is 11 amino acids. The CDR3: CASAGAGGYTF. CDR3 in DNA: TGTGCCAGCGCGGGAGCGGGTGGCTACACCTTC.

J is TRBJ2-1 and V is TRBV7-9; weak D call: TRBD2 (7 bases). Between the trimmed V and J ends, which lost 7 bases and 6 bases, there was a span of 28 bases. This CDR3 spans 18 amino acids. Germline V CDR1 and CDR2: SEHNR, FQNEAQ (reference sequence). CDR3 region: CASTQLSGGAPRGNEQFF. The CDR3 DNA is TGTGCCAGCACCCAGTTATCTGGGGGGGCCCCGCGGGGCAATGAGCAGTTCTTC.

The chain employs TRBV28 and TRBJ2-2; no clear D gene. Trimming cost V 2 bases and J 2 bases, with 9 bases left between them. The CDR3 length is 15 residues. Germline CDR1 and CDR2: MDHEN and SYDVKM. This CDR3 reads CASSLEWGNTGELFF. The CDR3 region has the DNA TGTGCCAGCAGTTTAGAGTGGGGAAACACCGGGGAGCTGTTTTTT.

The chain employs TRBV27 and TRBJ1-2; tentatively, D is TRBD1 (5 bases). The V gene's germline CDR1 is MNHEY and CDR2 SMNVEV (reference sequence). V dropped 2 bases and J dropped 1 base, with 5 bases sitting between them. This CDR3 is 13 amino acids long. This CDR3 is CASSLDSNYGYTF. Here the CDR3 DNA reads TGTGCCAGCAGTTTAGACAGTAACTATGGCTACACCTTC.

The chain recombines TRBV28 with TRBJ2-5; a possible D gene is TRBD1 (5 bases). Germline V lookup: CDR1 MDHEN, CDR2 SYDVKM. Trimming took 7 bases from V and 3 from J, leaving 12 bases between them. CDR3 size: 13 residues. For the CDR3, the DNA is TGTGCCAGCAAAGGGCAGGGTAAAGAGACCCAGTACTTC. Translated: CASKGQGKETQYF.

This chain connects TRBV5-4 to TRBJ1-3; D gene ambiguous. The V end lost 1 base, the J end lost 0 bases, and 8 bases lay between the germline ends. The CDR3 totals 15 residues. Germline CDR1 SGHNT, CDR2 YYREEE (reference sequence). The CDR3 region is CASSLSSPSGNTIYF. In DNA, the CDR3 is TGTGCCAGCAGCTTGAGTTCCCCCTCTGGAAACACCATATATTTT.

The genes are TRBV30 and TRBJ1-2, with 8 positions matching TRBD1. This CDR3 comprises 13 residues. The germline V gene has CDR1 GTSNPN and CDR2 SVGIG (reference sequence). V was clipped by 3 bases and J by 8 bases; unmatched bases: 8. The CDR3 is CAWSRGPEGGYTF. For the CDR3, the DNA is TGTGCCTGGAGCAGGGGGCCAGAGGGGGGCTACACCTTC.

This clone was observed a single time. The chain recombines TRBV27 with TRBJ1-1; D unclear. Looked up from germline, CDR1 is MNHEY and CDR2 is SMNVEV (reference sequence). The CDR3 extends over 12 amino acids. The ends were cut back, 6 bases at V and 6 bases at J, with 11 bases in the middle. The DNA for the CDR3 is TGTGCCAGCAGGGGAGTCGGGGCTGAAGCTTTCTTT. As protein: CASRGVGAEAFF.

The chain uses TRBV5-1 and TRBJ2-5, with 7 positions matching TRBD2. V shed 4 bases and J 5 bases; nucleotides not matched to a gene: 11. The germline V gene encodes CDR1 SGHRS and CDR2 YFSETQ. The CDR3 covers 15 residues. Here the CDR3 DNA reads TGCGCCAGCAGCGTGGGGGGGTATCTTCGGGAGACCCAGTACTTC. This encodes CASSVGGYLRETQYF. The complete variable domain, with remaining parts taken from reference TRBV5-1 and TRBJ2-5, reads KAGVTQTPRYLIKTRGQQVTLSCSPISGHRSVSWYQQTPGQGLQFLFEYFSETQRNKGNFPGRFSGRQFSNSRSEMNVSTLELGDSALYLCASSVGGYLRETQYFGPGTRLLVL.

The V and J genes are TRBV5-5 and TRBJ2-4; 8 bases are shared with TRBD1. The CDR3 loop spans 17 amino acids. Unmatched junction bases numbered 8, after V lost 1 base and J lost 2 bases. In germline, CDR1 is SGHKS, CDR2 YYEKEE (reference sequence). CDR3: CASSLCPTGAPKNIQYF. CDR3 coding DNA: TGTGCCAGCAGCTTGTGCCCGACAGGGGCCCCCAAAAACATTCAGTACTTC. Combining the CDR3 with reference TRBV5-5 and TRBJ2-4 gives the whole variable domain DAGVTQSPTHLIKTRGQQVTLRCSPISGHKSVSWYQQVLGQGPQFIFQYYEKEERGRGNFPDRFSARQFPNYSSELNVNALLLGDSALYLCASSLCPTGAPKNIQYFGAGTRLSVL.

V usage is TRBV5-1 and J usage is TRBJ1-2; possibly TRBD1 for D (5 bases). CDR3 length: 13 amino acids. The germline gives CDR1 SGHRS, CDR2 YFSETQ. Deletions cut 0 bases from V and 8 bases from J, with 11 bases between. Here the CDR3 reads CASSLGPGGGYTF. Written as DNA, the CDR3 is TGCGCCAGCAGCTTGGGACCGGGGGGAGGCTACACCTTC. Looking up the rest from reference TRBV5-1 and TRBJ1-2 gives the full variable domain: KAGVTQTPRYLIKTRGQQVTLSCSPISGHRSVSWYQQTPGQGLQFLFEYFSETQRNKGNFPGRFSGRQFSNSRSEMNVSTLELGDSALYLCASSLGPGGGYTFGSGTRLTVV.

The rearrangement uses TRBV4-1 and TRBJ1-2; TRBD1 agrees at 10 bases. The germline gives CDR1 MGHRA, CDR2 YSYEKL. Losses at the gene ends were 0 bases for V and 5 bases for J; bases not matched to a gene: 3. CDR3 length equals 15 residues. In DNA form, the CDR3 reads TGCGCCAGCAGCCAAGATCTGGGACAGGGGTATGGCTACACCTTC. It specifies CASSQDLGQGYGYTF.

The CDR3 DNA sequence: TGTGCCAGCAGTTTATCGAAGGGAGACACTGAAGCTTTCTTT. Residues: CASSLSKGDTEAFF. The gene calls are TRBV27 and TRBJ1-1; D is unclear. Trimming removed 0 bases at V and 3 bases at J, with 8 bases between. Looked up from germline, CDR1 is MNHEY and CDR2 is SMNVEV (reference sequence). CDR3 length: 14 amino acids.

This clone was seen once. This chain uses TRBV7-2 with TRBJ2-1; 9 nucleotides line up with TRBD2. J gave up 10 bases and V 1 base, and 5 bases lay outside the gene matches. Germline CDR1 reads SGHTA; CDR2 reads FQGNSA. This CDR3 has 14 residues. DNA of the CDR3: TGTGCCAGCAGCTTAGGGTTAGCGGGGGAAGAGCAGTTCTTC. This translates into CASSLGLAGEEQFF.

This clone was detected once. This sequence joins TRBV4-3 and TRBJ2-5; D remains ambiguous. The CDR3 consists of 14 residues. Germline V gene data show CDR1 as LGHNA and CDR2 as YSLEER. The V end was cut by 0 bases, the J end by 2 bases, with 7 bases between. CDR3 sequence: CASSQDHRQETQYF. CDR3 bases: TGCGCCAGCAGCCAAGATCATCGACAAGAGACCCAGTACTTC.

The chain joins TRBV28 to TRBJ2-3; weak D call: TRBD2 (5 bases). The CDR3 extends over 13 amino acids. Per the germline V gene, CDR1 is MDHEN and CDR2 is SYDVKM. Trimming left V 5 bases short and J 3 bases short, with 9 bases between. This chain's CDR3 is CASSETRTDTQYF. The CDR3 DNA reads TGTGCCAGCAGTGAAACTAGGACAGATACGCAGTATTTT.

CDR3 residues: CASSLKGPGIYGYTF. The CDR3 coding sequence is TGTGCCAGCAGTTTAAAGGGCCCCGGGATCTATGGCTACACCTTC. The rearrangement joins TRBV28 to TRBJ1-2; unclear D gene. Germline values: CDR1 MDHEN, CDR2 SYDVKM. The CDR3 is 15 amino acids. V lost 2 bases and J 4 bases, leaving 14 bases between the germline ends.

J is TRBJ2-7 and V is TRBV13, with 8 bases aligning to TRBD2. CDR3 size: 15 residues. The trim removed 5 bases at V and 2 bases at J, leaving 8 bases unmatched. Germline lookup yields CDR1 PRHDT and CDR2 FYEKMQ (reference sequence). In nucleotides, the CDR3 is TGTGCCAGCAGCCCCACGGGAGGGATGACCTACGAGCAGTACTTC. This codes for CASSPTGGMTYEQYF.

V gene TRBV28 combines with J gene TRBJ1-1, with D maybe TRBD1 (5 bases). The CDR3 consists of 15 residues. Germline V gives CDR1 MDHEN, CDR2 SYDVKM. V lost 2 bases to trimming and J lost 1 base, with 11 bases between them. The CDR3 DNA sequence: TGTGCCAGCAGTTTAGGAGGGACGGAGAACACTGAAGCTTTCTTT. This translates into CASSLGGTENTEAFF.

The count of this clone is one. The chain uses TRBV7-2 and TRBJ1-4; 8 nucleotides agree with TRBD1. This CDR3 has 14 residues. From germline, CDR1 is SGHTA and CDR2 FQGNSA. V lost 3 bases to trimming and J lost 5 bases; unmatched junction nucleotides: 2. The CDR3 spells CASSLGQVNEKLFF. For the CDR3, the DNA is TGTGCCAGCAGCTTGGGACAGGTGAATGAAAAACTGTTTTTT.

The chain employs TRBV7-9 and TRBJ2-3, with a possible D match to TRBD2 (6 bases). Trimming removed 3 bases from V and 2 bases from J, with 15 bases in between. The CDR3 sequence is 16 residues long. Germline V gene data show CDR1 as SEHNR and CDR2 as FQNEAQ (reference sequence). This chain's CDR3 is CASSFRRGVLTDTQYF. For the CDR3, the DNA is TGTGCCAGCAGCTTCCGGCGGGGAGTACTCACAGATACGCAGTATTTT.

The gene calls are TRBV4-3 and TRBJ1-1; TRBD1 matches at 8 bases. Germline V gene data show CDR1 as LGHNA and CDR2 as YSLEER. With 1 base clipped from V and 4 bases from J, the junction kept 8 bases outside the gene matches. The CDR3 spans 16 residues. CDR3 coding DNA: TGCGCCAGCAGCCAAGCTTCGACAGGGGCGGTCACTGAAGCTTTCTTT. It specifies CASSQASTGAVTEAFF.

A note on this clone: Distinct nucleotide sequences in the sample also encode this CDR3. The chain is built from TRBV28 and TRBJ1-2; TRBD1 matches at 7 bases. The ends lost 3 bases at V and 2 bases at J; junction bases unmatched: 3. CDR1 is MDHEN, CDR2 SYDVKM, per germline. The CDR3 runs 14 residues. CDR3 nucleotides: TGTGCCAGCAGTTTCCCGGGACAGAACTATGGCTACACCTTC. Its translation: CASSFPGQNYGYTF.

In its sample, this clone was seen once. CDR3 DNA: TGTGCCAGCACCGAACCAGGGGCTGGTGGCTACACCTTC. Translated, it gives CASTEPGAGGYTF. The chain joins TRBV2 to TRBJ1-2; TRBD1 might be the D (6 bases). Germline V lookup: CDR1 SNHLY, CDR2 FYNNEI. V lost 7 bases to trimming and J lost 7 bases, with 16 bases between them. This CDR3 has 13 amino acids.